The TCR beta chain under discussion was sequenced for a study of T-cell memory formation after mild COVID-19. V lost 4 bases and J lost 2; bases outside the gene matches: 4. This CDR3 contains 15 residues. A word on this clonotype: The antigen is not known.

Broader study findings: Contracting clones from day 15 to 85 showed balanced CD4/CD8; later expanders favored CD4+. Contracting CD4+ clones sat mainly in CM and EM; CD8+ in EMRA. That cross-reactive memory joined was suggested by some responding clones appearing in pre-infection memory.

Constant-segment primers were used for 5'RACE, and the resulting TCR alpha and TCR beta cDNA libraries carried sample barcodes and UMIs. TCRdb used MiXCR to reprocess the 5' RACE reads, holding one entry per CDR3 protein. The sample lists 250,000 to 350,000 distinct CDR3 sequences; less than 20% were seen once. This sequence joins TRBV12-3 or TRBV12-4 and TRBJ2-2, with TRBD2 matching 7 bases. The sequence came from a young man who had mild COVID-19 (a few samples of this study predate the infection). Cell type and time point are not known. Sequencing used PBMCs or a T cell subset sorted from them (not recorded which). The CDR3 spells CASSSGLPNTGELFF. The CDR3 coding sequence is TGTGCCAGCAGTTCGGGACTACCTAACACCGGGGAGCTGTTTTTT.